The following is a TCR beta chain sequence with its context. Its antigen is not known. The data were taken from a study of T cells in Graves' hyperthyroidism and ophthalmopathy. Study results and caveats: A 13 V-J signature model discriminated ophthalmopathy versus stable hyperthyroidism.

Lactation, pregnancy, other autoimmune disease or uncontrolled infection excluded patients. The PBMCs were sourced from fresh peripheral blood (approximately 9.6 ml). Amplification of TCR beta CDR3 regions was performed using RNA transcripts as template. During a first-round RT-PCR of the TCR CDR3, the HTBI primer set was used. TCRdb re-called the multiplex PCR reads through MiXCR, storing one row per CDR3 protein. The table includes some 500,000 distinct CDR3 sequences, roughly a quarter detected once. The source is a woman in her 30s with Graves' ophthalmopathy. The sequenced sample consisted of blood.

CDR3 bases: TGTGCCAGCATTAGACAGGGCAATCAGCCCCAGCATTTT. It yields the protein CASIRQGNQPQHF. The chain joins TRBV6-5 to TRBJ1-5, with D maybe TRBD1 (6 bases). Germline CDR1 is MNHEY and CDR2 is SVGAGI. Trimming took 7 bases from V and 2 from J, leaving 9 bases between them. CDR3 length equals 13 residues.